The text below deals with one T cell receptor beta chain. Sequenced by immunoSEQ multiplex PCR; TCRdb stores in-frame clones only, minus some. The sample shows some 70,000 clones, over 85% of them seen only once. This record comes from a study of T cell changes during pregnancy in multiple sclerosis. With 6 bases removed from V and 2 bases from J, the gap between germline ends came to 14 bases. Germline lookup yields CDR1 SNHLY and CDR2 FYNNEI. The CDR3 covers 15 residues. Sample: peripheral blood, taken in the second trimester of pregnancy. This rearrangement joins TRBV2 to TRBJ1-5, with D perhaps TRBD1 (6 bases). The receptor was derived from a female donor in good health, enrolled as a control in a pregnancy study. Here the CDR3 DNA reads TGTGCCAGCAGCCTCCGGGCAGGGGGCAATCAGCCCCAGCATTTT. Translating gives CASSLRAGGNQPQHF.